This T cell receptor (beta chain) was identified in a study of blood T cell repertoires in COVID-19. Study-level background: The United States, Italy and Spain provided the acute and convalescent COVID-19 samples. The analysed material was cDNA or gDNA that came from T cells, B-cell-depleted T cells, or PBMCs.

In the study's own analysis: Nucleated cell counts were estimated from reference gene primer amplification. Clones were read by immunoSEQ multiplex PCR, and TCRdb kept only the in-frame ones, dropping some. V and J calls and clone size are as listed in that table; D and trimming were resolved from the DNA. The sample shows a few hundred thousand clones, roughly 90% of them seen only once. Germline V CDR1 and CDR2: ENHRY, SYGVKD. Losses at the gene ends were 1 base for V and 6 bases for J; bases not matched to a gene: 7. CDR3 length: 16 residues. This clone appeared a single time. The chain combines TRBV10-3 with TRBJ2-1; 9 nucleotides match TRBD1. This TCR derives from a man younger than 30 who had recovered from COVID-19. The sample consisted of peripheral blood. CDR3 amino acids: CAISEWGQGVVNEQFF. The CDR3 DNA reads as TGTGCCATCAGTGAGTGGGGACAGGGAGTGGTCAATGAGCAGTTCTTC.